Listed below are T cell receptor beta chains from one sample, sequenced in a study of blood T cell repertoires in COVID-19. The data were produced by immunoSEQ multiplex PCR, yet TCRdb's version contains in-frame clones alone and is incomplete. The top ten clones hold 1% of a sample with hundreds of thousands of clones, more than 80% of them seen once. Sequences were obtained from PBMCs or T cells enriched from blood (not recorded which). Receptors were obtained from a man between 18 and 35 years old who had recovered from COVID-19. Each CDR3 is given with its conserved first and last residue. The D gene is left open where the match is weak. Not every row has a clone size; where given, it reads once, few, many or a size class.

J gene: TRBJ2-5
V gene: TRBV25-1
D gene: TRBD2
clone size: few
CDR3 DNA: TGTGCCAGCAGTGAAGCCCTAGCGGGAGAGACCCAGTACTTC
CDR3 protein: CASSEALAGETQYF

J gene: TRBJ2-3
V gene: TRBV6-2/TRBV6-3
D gene: NA
clone size: NA
CDR3 DNA: TGTGCCAGCAGTTTCCCTTGGGACTCCCCAACAGATACGCAGTATTTT
CDR3 protein: CASSFPWDSPTDTQYF

J gene: TRBJ2-7
V gene: TRBV7-9
D gene: NA
clone size: NA
CDR3 DNA: TGTGCCAGCAGCAGAGAGTTCTCCTACGAGCAGTACTTC
CDR3 protein: CASSREFSYEQYF

J gene: TRBJ2-4
V gene: TRBV19
D gene: TRBD2
clone size: NA
CDR3 DNA: TGTGCCAGTAGTACGCCGGGACTAGCGGGAGGGCTCGACATTCAGTACTTC
CDR3 protein: CASSTPGLAGGLDIQYF

J gene: TRBJ1-4
V gene: TRBV18
D gene: NA
clone size: NA
CDR3 DNA: TGTGCCAGCTCACCACTTCGAAGCGGGGGGACTAATGAAAAACTGTTTTTT
CDR3 protein: CASSPLRSGGTNEKLFF

J gene: TRBJ1-3
V gene: TRBV14
D gene: NA
clone size: NA
CDR3 DNA: TGTGCCAGCAGGTCTAATCGATGGGGACATAAGAAAGCCTCTTCTGGAAACACCATATATTTT
CDR3 protein: CASRSNRWGHKKASSGNTIYF

J gene: TRBJ1-4
V gene: TRBV6-2/TRBV6-3
D gene: TRBD1
clone size: once
CDR3 DNA: TGTGCCAGCAGTCCGGACAGGAGCGATGAAAAACTGTTTTTT
CDR3 protein: CASSPDRSDEKLFF

J gene: TRBJ2-5
V gene: TRBV3-1/TRBV3-2
D gene: NA
clone size: few
CDR3 DNA: TGTGCCAGCAGCCAACGGGACTTGTCACAAGAGACCCAGTACTTC
CDR3 protein: CASSQRDLSQETQYF

J gene: TRBJ2-7
V gene: TRBV28
D gene: NA
clone size: NA
CDR3 DNA: TGTGCCAGCAGTTTAAGGCACAGCGAGCAGTACTTC
CDR3 protein: CASSLRHSEQYF

J gene: TRBJ1-6
V gene: TRBV5-8
D gene: NA
clone size: NA
CDR3 DNA: TGTGCCAGCAGCTTGGCAGTTAGATTGGACAGCGGGGTATCCCCCCTCCACTTT
CDR3 protein: CASSLAVRLDSGVSPLHF

J gene: TRBJ1-2
V gene: TRBV5-1
D gene: TRBD1
clone size: NA
CDR3 DNA: TGCGCCAGCAGCTCGACACAAGGACAGGCCCCAAGGGATGGCTACACCTTC
CDR3 protein: CASSSTQGQAPRDGYTF

J gene: TRBJ2-3
V gene: TRBV9
D gene: TRBD2
clone size: NA
CDR3 DNA: TGTGCCAGCAGCACCCGAGCGGGGTCCACAGATACGCAGTATTTT
CDR3 protein: CASSTRAGSTDTQYF

J gene: TRBJ2-4
V gene: TRBV6-5
D gene: NA
clone size: NA
CDR3 DNA: TGTGCCAGCAGTTACTCGGCGGGGGCCCGGTTCCCCCCGTACTTC
CDR3 protein: CASSYSAGARFPPYF

J gene: TRBJ2-7
V gene: TRBV28
D gene: NA
clone size: NA
CDR3 DNA: TGTGCCAGCAGTTTACCGGCCTACGAGCAGTACTTC
CDR3 protein: CASSLPAYEQYF

J gene: TRBJ1-2
V gene: TRBV18
D gene: TRBD1
clone size: NA
CDR3 DNA: TGTGCCAGCTCACTGACAGGGGGAGATGGCTACACCTTC
CDR3 protein: CASSLTGGDGYTF

J gene: TRBJ1-1
V gene: TRBV6-1
D gene: NA
clone size: NA
CDR3 DNA: TGTGCCAGCAGTGAATGGGGGCCAGGCACTGAAGCTTTCTTT
CDR3 protein: CASSEWGPGTEAFF

J gene: TRBJ2-2
V gene: TRBV29-1
D gene: NA
clone size: NA
CDR3 DNA: TGCAGCTCCTCAGACTCGGGGTGGGGCGGGGAGCTGTTTTTT
CDR3 protein: CSSSDSGWGGELFF

J gene: TRBJ2-5
V gene: TRBV3-1/TRBV3-2
D gene: NA
clone size: NA
CDR3 DNA: TGTGCCAGCAGGCGCTCGACGGGAGAGACCCAGTACTTC
CDR3 protein: CASRRSTGETQYF

J gene: TRBJ1-4
V gene: TRBV3-1/TRBV3-2
D gene: NA
clone size: NA
CDR3 DNA: TGTGCCAGCAGCCCCCCAGGTGAAAAACTGTTTTTT
CDR3 protein: CASSPPGEKLFF

J gene: TRBJ2-1
V gene: TRBV7-8
D gene: TRBD1
clone size: NA
CDR3 DNA: TGTGCCAGCGGAGGAAGCGACAGGGGAACGCAGTTCTTC
CDR3 protein: CASGGSDRGTQFF

J gene: TRBJ1-1
V gene: TRBV3-1/TRBV3-2
D gene: TRBD1
clone size: few
CDR3 DNA: TGTGCCAGCAGCCAAGGACAGGGGGCGCAGACTGAAGCTTTCTTT
CDR3 protein: CASSQGQGAQTEAFF

J gene: TRBJ2-5
V gene: TRBV30
D gene: TRBD2
clone size: NA
CDR3 DNA: TGTGCCTGGAGTAGAGGCGGGGGCCAAGAGACCCAGTACTTC
CDR3 protein: CAWSRGGGQETQYF

J gene: TRBJ1-2
V gene: TRBV7-5
D gene: NA
clone size: NA
CDR3 DNA: TGTGCCAGAAGCTTTGCGGGACCTGACTTTAACTATGGCTACACCTTC
CDR3 protein: CARSFAGPDFNYGYTF